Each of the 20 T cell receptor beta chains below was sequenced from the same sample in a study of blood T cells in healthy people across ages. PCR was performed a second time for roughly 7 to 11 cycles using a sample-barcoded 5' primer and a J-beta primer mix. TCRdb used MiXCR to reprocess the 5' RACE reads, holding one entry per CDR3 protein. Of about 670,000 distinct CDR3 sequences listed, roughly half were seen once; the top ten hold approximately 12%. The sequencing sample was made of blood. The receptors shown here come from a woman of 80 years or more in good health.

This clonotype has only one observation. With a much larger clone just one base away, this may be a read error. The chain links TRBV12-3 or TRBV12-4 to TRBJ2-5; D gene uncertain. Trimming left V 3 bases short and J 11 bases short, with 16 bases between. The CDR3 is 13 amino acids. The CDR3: CASSFGSYNEQYF. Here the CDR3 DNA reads TGTGCCAGCAGTTTCGGATCCTACAATGAGCAGTACTTC.

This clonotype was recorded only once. The CDR3 DNA reads TGTGCCAGCAGTTTAAAACCACTGGAGCACTACGAGCAGTACTTC. Protein: CASSLKPLEHYEQYF. This chain links TRBV27 with TRBJ2-7; unclear D gene. The V and J ends lost 2 bases and 3 bases respectively, with 14 bases between them. The CDR3 has 15 residues. Looked up from germline, CDR1 is MNHEY and CDR2 is SMNVEV (reference sequence).

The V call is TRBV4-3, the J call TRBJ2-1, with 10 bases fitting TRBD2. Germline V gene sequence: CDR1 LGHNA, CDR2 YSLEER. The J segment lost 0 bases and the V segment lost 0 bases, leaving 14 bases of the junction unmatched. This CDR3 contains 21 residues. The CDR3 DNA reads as TGCGCCAGCAGCCAAGATTGGCTAGCGGGGGACCACAATCCCTCCTACAATGAGCAGTTCTTC. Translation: CASSQDWLAGDHNPSYNEQFF.

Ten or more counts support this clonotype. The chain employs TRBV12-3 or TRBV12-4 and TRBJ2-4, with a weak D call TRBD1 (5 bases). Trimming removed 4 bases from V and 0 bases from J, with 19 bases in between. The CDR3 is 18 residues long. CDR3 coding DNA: TGTGCCAGCAGTTCCCTGAGCAGGGCAACACTAGCCAAAAACATTCAGTACTTC. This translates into CASSSLSRATLAKNIQYF.

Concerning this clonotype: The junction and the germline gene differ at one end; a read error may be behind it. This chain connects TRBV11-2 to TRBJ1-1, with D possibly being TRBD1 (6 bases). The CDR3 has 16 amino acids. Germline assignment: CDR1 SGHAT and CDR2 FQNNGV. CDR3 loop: CASSLEGGGSNTEAFF. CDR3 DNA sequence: TGTGCCAGCAGCCTAGAAGGGGGGGGGTCTAACACTGAAGCTTTCTTT.

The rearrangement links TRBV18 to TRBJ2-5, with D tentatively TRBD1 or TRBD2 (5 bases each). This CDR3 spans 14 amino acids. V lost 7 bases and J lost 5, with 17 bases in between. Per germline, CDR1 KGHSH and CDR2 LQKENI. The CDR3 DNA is TGTGCCAGCTTCCCCACCCCGGGACGGGAGACCCAGTACTTC. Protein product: CASFPTPGRETQYF.

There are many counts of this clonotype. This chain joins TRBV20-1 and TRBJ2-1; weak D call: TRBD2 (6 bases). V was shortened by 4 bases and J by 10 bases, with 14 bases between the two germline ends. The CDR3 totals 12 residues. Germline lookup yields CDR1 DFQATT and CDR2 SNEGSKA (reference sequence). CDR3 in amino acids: CSATSQGLEQFF. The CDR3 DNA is TGCAGTGCTACTAGCCAAGGACTAGAGCAGTTCTTC.

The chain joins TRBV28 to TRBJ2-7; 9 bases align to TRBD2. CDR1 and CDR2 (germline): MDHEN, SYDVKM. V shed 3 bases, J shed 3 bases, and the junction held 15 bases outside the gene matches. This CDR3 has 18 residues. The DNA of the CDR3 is TGTGCCAGCAGTTTTCCCCCCTCTAGCGGGACAACCGGCTACGAGCAGTACTTC. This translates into CASSFPPSSGTTGYEQYF.

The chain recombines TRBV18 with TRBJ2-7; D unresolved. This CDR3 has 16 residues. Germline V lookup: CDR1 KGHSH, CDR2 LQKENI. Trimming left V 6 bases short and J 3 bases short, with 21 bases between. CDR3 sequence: CASSLHPDLNSYEQYF. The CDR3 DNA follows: TGTGCCAGCTCTCTCCACCCGGATCTAAACAGCTACGAGCAGTACTTC.

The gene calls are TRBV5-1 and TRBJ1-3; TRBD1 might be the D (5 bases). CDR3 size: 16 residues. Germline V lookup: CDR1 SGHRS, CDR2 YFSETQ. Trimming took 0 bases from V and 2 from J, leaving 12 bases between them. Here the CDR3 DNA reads TGCGCCAGCAGCTTGGTCCCCACAGGCACTGGAAACACCATATATTTT. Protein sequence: CASSLVPTGTGNTIYF.

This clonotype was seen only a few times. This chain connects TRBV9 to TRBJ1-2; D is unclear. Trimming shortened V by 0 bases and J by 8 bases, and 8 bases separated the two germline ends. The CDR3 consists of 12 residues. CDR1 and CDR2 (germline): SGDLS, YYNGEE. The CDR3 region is CASSVGWMGYTF. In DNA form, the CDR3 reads TGTGCCAGCAGCGTAGGGTGGATGGGCTACACCTTC.

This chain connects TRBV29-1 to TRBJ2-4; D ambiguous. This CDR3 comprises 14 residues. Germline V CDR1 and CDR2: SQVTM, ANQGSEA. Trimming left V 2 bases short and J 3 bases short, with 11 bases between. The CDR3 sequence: CSVEHYPSKNIQYF. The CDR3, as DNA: TGCAGCGTTGAACATTACCCTAGCAAAAACATTCAGTACTTC.

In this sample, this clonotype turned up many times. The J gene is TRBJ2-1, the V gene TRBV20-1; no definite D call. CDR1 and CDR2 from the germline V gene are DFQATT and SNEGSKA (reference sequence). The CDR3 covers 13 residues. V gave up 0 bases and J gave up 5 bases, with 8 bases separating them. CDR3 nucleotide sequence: TGCAGTGCTAGAGATATCCCCAACAATGAGCAGTTCTTC. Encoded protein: CSARDIPNNEQFF.

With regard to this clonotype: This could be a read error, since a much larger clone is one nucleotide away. The CDR3 DNA sequence: TGCAGTGCTAGAGATCTCGCGGGAGGGGAGTCCTACAATGAGCAGTTCTTC. Amino acids: CSARDLAGGESYNEQFF. This chain uses TRBV20-1 with TRBJ2-1, with 9 bases matching TRBD2. Trimming took 0 bases from V and 1 from J; bases not matched to a gene: 7. This CDR3 is 17 amino acids long. The germline CDR1 and CDR2 sequences are DFQATT and SNEGSKA (reference sequence).

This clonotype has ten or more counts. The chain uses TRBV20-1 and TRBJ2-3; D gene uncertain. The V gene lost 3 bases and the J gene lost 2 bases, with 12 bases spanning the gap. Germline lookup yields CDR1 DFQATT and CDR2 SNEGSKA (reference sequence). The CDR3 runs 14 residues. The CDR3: CSASLIGLTDTQYF. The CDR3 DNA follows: TGCAGTGCTAGTTTGATCGGCCTCACAGATACGCAGTATTTT.

The CDR3 DNA reads TGCGCCAGCAGCTTGCTGGCCCCGGATGGAGAGACCCAGTACTTC. Protein product: CASSLLAPDGETQYF. The chain carries TRBV5-1 and TRBJ2-5; D uncertain. The length of the CDR3 is 15 residues. Trimming stripped 1 base from V and 4 bases from J, with 14 bases between. Per germline, CDR1 SGHRS and CDR2 YFSETQ.

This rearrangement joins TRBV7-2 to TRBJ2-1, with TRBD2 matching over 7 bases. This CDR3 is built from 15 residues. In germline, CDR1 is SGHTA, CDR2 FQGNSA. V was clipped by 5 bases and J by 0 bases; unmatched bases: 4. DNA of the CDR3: TGTGCCAGCAGCGTCGGGAGGAGCTCCTACAATGAGCAGTTCTTC. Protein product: CASSVGRSSYNEQFF.

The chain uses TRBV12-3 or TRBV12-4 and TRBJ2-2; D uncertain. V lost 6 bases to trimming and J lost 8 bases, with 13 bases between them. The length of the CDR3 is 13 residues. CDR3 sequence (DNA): TGTGCCAGCAGCTTGGGGTTGGATGGGGAGCTGTTTTTT. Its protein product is CASSLGLDGELFF.

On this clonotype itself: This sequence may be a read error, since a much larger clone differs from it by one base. CDR3 region: CASSKMTGANYEQYF. The CDR3 region has the DNA TGTGCCAGCAGTAAAATGACAGGGGCCAACTACGAGCAGTACTTC. The chain combines TRBV12-3 or TRBV12-4 with TRBJ2-5; 8 nucleotides agree with TRBD1. The J call may be incorrect, as the DNA end agrees better with TRBJ2-7. The CDR3 spans 15 residues.

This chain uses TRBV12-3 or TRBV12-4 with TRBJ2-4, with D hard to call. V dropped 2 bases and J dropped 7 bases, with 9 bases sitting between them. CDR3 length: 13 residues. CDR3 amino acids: CASSLNRRNIQYF. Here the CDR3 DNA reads TGTGCCAGCAGTTTAAACCGGCGGAACATTCAGTACTTC.